This TCR beta chain emerged from a study of spatial heterogeneity in lung cancer. In the study overall: There was a strong correlation between the counts of TCR transcripts measured in tumor regions and a T cell transcriptional module score that was calculated from matched bulk RNA-seq. Raw reads showed each unique TCR and UMI combination turning up more than ten times on average. The study's findings and limits: Mutation counts in tumors were tracked by counts of expanded intratumoral alpha and beta TCRs.

As to time point: sample taken at primary tumor resection. The study sequenced unsorted whole RNA from tumor, nontumor lung or frozen PBMC. TCRdb processed the 5' RACE reads anew with MiXCR; each CDR3 protein has one entry. The sample contains about 19,000 distinct CDR3 sequences, 9.5% to 10% of which appear only once. This clonotype is medium-sized by share. The antigen is not known. This beta chain is a stray sequence in a library constructed for alpha chains; its clone size is not meaningful. This specimen consisted of lung tumor tissue, obtained at surgery. This TCR came from a female donor with early-stage non-small cell lung cancer.

CDR3 sequence (DNA): TGCAGCGTTGAAGCCGGGGTTGAAGAGACCCAGTACTTC. Protein: CSVEAGVEETQYF. This chain links TRBV29-1 with TRBJ2-5, with a possible D match to TRBD2 (5 bases). V lost 1 base, J lost 3 bases, and 9 bases lay in between. CDR1 is SQVTM and CDR2 is ANQGSEA in the germline V gene. This CDR3 is 13 amino acids long.